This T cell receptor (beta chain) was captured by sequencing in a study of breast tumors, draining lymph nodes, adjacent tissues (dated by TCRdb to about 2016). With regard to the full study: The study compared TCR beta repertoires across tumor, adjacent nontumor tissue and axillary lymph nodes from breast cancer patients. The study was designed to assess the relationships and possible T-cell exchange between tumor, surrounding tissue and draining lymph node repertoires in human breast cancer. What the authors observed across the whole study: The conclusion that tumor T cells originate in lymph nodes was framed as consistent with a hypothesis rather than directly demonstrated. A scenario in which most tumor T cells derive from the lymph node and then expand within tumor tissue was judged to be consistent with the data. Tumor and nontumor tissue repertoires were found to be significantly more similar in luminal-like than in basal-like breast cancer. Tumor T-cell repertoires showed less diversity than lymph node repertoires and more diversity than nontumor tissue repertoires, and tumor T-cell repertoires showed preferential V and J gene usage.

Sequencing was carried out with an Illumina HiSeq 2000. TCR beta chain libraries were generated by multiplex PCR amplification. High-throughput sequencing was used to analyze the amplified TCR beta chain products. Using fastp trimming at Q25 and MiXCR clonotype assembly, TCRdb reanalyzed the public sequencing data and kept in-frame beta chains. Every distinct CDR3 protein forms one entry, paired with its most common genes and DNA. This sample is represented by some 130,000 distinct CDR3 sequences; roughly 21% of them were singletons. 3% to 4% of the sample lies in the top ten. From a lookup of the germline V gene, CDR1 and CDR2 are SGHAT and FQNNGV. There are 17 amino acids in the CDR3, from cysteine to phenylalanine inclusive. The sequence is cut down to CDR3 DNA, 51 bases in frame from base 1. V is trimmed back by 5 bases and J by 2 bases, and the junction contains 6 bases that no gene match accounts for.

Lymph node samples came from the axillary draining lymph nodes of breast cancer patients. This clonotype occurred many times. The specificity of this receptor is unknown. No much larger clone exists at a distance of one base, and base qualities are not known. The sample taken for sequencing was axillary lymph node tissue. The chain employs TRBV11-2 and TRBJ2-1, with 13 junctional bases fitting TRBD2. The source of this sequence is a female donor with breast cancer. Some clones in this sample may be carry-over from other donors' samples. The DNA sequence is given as TGTGCCAGCAGCAAAGGGACTAGCGGGGAGACCTACAATGAGCAGTTCTTC. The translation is CASSKGTSGETYNEQFF.